Presented here are 4 T cell receptor beta chains from one specimen sequenced in a study of T cell responses to AZD1222 COVID-19 vaccine. Sequencing used immunoSEQ multiplex PCR; TCRdb keeps in-frame clones, though not all of them. The repertoire holds 130,000 to 150,000 clones, with about 89% as singletons. Sample: peripheral blood, taken on day 0 of MenACWY control vaccination. The source of these receptors is an adult in good health.

The gene calls are TRBV19 and TRBJ1-4; TRBD1 is a possible D gene (6 bases). V was trimmed by 10 bases and J by 10 bases, leaving 28 bases between them. Per germline, CDR1 LNHDA and CDR2 SQIVND (reference sequence). CDR3 length equals 16 residues. The CDR3 sequence is CATSGQGKANDVKLFF. The CDR3 coding sequence is TGTGCCACCTCGGGGCAGGGGAAGGCGAATGACGTAAAACTGTTTTTT.

This sequence joins TRBV28 and TRBJ1-3; D is perhaps TRBD1 (6 bases). Germline CDR1 is MDHEN and CDR2 is SYDVKM. Trimming pared 6 bases from V and 0 bases from J, leaving 12 bases between. This CDR3 has 15 amino acids. The CDR3 region has the DNA TGTGCCAGCAGCCCCGGGGGCTACTCTGGAAACACCATATATTTT. It is translated as CASSPGGYSGNTIYF. Full variable domain (rest looked up from reference TRBV28 and TRBJ1-3): DVKVTQSSRYLVKRTGEKVFLECVQDMDHENMFWYRQDPGLGLRLIYFSYDVKMKEKGDIPEGYSVSREKKERFSLILESASTNQTSMYLCASSPGGYSGNTIYFGEGSWLTVV.

For the CDR3, the DNA is TGTGCCTGGAACAGGGGAGATCAGCCCCAGCATTTT. It specifies CAWNRGDQPQHF. This rearrangement joins TRBV30 to TRBJ1-5; 7 bases are shared with TRBD1. CDR1 is GTSNPN, CDR2 SVGIG, per germline (reference sequence). There are 12 residues in the CDR3. V gave up 4 bases and J gave up 5 bases; unmatched junction bases: 2.

V is TRBV4-1 and J is TRBJ1-3; weak D call: TRBD1 (5 bases). The length of the CDR3 is 16 residues. The germline V and J ends were trimmed by 4 bases and 0 bases, with 13 bases remaining between them. Germline CDR1 and CDR2: MGHRA and YSYEKL. CDR3 residues: CASSPPGLRSGNTIYF. The CDR3 nucleotides are TGCGCCAGCAGCCCACCGGGGCTCCGCTCTGGAAACACCATATATTTT.